These T cell receptor beta chains were read from a single sample in a study of blood T cell repertoires in COVID-19. The method was immunoSEQ multiplex PCR; TCRdb's version includes in-frame clones alone and lacks a portion of them. The table lists 45,000 to 55,000 clones, about 86% of them singletons. Sample: peripheral blood. The receptor source for this set is a man in his 70s with active COVID-19. Both conserved end residues are part of each CDR3. D genes are given only for firm matches. The size entry is marked missing in some rows and otherwise reads once, few, many or a size class.

clone_size,v_call,d_call,j_call,cdr3_nt,cdr3_aa
.,TRBV19,TRBD2,TRBJ2-3,TGTGCCAGTAGTCGCCCCGGAGCGGGGGGACTCGTGGGGGCAGATACGCAGTATTTT,CASSRPGAGGLVGADTQYF
.,TRBV5-6,.,TRBJ2-3,TGTGCCAGCAGCTTAAGAGGAGATACGCAGTATTTT,CASSLRGDTQYF
.,TRBV12-5,.,TRBJ2-3,TGTGCTAGTGGCTACACCACAGGACCCGGCGATACGCAGTATTTT,CASGYTTGPGDTQYF
.,TRBV10-2,.,TRBJ2-1,TGCGCCAGCAAATCTAGGCTCGACAATGAGCAGTTCTTC,CASKSRLDNEQFF
once,TRBV5-5,.,TRBJ2-5,TGTGCCAGCAGCTGGAGGGGAGAGACCCAGTACTTC,CASSWRGETQYF
.,TRBV6-5,TRBD1,TRBJ1-2,TGTGCCAGCACCTCCGGGACAGGGGTTAGTGGCTACACCTTC,CASTSGTGVSGYTF
.,TRBV6-2/TRBV6-3,TRBD2,TRBJ2-3,TGTGCCAGCAGTTACTCGAAGGGACTAGCGACAGATACGCAGTATTTT,CASSYSKGLATDTQYF
.,TRBV6-5,.,TRBJ2-7,TGTGCCAGCAGCCTCAGAGGGCCCCTCTGGGAGCAGTACTTC,CASSLRGPLWEQYF
.,TRBV7-9,.,TRBJ1-4,TGTGCCAGCAGCTTAGGCGGGGTGGAGTGGGAAAAACTGTTTTTT,CASSLGGVEWEKLFF
.,TRBV6-2/TRBV6-3,.,TRBJ2-3,TGTGCCAGCAGTTACGGTGGGGGCCCGCTCGGAGGCACAGATACGCAGTATTTT,CASSYGGGPLGGTDTQYF
once,TRBV24-1,.,TRBJ2-5,TGTGCCACCAGTGGAGAGGGGACCCAGTACTTC,CATSGEGTQYF